One and the same sample provided the 27 T cell receptor beta chains below, sequenced in a study of blood T cell repertoires in COVID-19. The data were produced by immunoSEQ multiplex PCR, yet TCRdb's version contains in-frame clones alone and is incomplete. The table has 350,000 or so clones, 90% seen once. What was sequenced was peripheral blood. The receptors here all came from a man younger than 35 with active or convalescent COVID-19.

This clone has a single count. The CDR3 DNA reads TGCGCCAGCAGCCAAGCACGGACAGGGGTTTCGTACGAGCAGTACTTC. Its protein is CASSQARTGVSYEQYF. V is TRBV4-3 and J is TRBJ2-7; 9 bases match TRBD1. CDR3 length: 16 amino acids. Germline values: CDR1 LGHNA, CDR2 YSLEER. The ends lost 1 base at V and 4 bases at J; junction bases unmatched: 8.

The chain is built from TRBV19 and TRBJ1-5, with 11 nucleotides matching TRBD1. The V segment lost 7 bases and the J segment 2 bases; nucleotides outside the gene matches: 10. Germline assignment: CDR1 LNHDA and CDR2 SQIVND (reference sequence). This CDR3 has 17 residues. The CDR3 DNA reads TGTGCCAGTATAAGGGGACAGGGGGATTTTCGCAATCAGCCCCAGCATTTT. Its translation: CASIRGQGDFRNQPQHF.

The chain links TRBV2 to TRBJ1-1, with TRBD1 matching 10 bases. J lost 6 bases, V lost 5 bases, and 9 bases had no gene match. The germline V gene encodes CDR1 SNHLY and CDR2 FYNNEI. The CDR3 is made up of 15 amino acids. In nucleotides, the CDR3 is TGTGCCAGCAGTCGACAGGGGGCGGGTATATCTGAAGCTTTCTTT. As protein: CASSRQGAGISEAFF. The full variable domain, with the rest looked up from reference TRBV2 and TRBJ1-1, is EPEVTQTPSHQVTQMGQEVILRCVPISNHLYFYWYRQILGQKVEFLVSFYNNEISEKSEIFDDQFSVERPDGSNFTLKIRSTKLEDSAMYFCASSRQGAGISEAFFGQGTRLTVV.

This sequence joins TRBV18 and TRBJ1-5; 8 bases map to TRBD1. V was clipped by 2 bases and J by 3 bases; unmatched bases: 3. Germline assignment: CDR1 KGHSH and CDR2 LQKENI. This CDR3 region has 15 residues. The DNA of the CDR3 is TGTGCCAGCTCACCAGGGACAGGTTTCAATCAGCCCCAGCATTTT. Residues: CASSPGTGFNQPQHF.

The chain carries TRBV3-1 (or the pseudogene TRBV3-2) and TRBJ2-7; D is unresolved. Germline CDR1 and CDR2: LGHDT and YNNKEL (reference sequence). The germline V and J ends were trimmed by 4 bases and 6 bases, with 16 bases remaining between them. This CDR3 has 14 residues. Here the CDR3 DNA reads TGTGCCAGCAGCCCACATTTACGGGTTGGCGAGCAGTACTTC. It is translated as CASSPHLRVGEQYF.

In this sample, this clone turned up once. V usage is TRBV27 and J usage is TRBJ2-6; a possible D gene is TRBD1 (7 bases). This CDR3 contains 19 residues. V lost 1 base and J lost 2, with 18 bases in between. Germline assignment: CDR1 MNHEY and CDR2 SMNVEV (reference sequence). The CDR3 loop reads CASSLYTGEVLPGANVLTF. In DNA form, the CDR3 reads TGTGCCAGCAGTTTATATACAGGGGAGGTGCTCCCTGGGGCCAACGTCCTGACTTTC.

The genes are TRBV28 and TRBJ1-5; D unclear. Germline-derived CDR1 and CDR2 are MDHEN and SYDVKM. Trimming took off 8 bases at V and 6 bases at J, with 11 bases between the two ends. This CDR3 has 12 residues. The CDR3 DNA sequence: TGTGCCAGCGATCAGATTGGTCAGCCCCAGCATTTT. It encodes CASDQIGQPQHF. Drawing the rest from reference TRBV28 and TRBJ1-5, the complete variable domain is DVKVTQSSRYLVKRTGEKVFLECVQDMDHENMFWYRQDPGLGLRLIYFSYDVKMKEKGDIPEGYSVSREKKERFSLILESASTNQTSMYLCASDQIGQPQHFGDGTRLSIL.

This chain uses TRBV9 with TRBJ1-5, with a tentative D call TRBD1 (5 bases). This CDR3 is 15 amino acids long. The V gene's germline CDR1 is SGDLS and CDR2 YYNGEE. Trimming pared 0 bases from V and 3 bases from J, leaving 10 bases between. CDR3: CASSVAGMVNQPQHF. The CDR3 nucleotides read TGTGCCAGCAGCGTAGCAGGGATGGTCAATCAGCCCCAGCATTTT.

The rearrangement joins TRBV2 to TRBJ1-5; 7 nucleotides align to TRBD1. This CDR3 spans 15 amino acids. CDR1 is SNHLY, CDR2 FYNNEI, per germline. J lost 5 bases, V lost 2 bases, and 6 bases had no gene match. CDR3 residues: CASSELQGIYQPQHF. The CDR3 DNA sequence: TGTGCCAGCAGTGAACTACAGGGGATCTATCAGCCCCAGCATTTT. Looking up the rest from reference TRBV2 and TRBJ1-5 gives the full variable domain: EPEVTQTPSHQVTQMGQEVILRCVPISNHLYFYWYRQILGQKVEFLVSFYNNEISEKSEIFDDQFSVERPDGSNFTLKIRSTKLEDSAMYFCASSELQGIYQPQHFGDGTRLSIL.

This chain uses TRBV19 with TRBJ1-5; D possibly corresponds to TRBD1 (5 bases). CDR3 size: 16 residues. V lost 6 bases and J 1 base, leaving 16 bases between the germline ends. From germline, CDR1 is LNHDA and CDR2 SQIVND (reference sequence). The CDR3 loop reads CASSAGGAGSNQPQHF. The CDR3, as DNA: TGTGCCAGTAGCGCCGGAGGGGCGGGAAGCAATCAGCCCCAGCATTTT. Full variable domain (rest looked up from reference TRBV19 and TRBJ1-5): DGGITQSPKYLFRKEGQNVTLSCEQNLNHDAMYWYRQDPGQGLRLIYYSQIVNDFQKGDIAEGYSVSREKKESFPLTVTSAQKNPTAFYLCASSAGGAGSNQPQHFGDGTRLSIL.

V is TRBV3-1 (or the pseudogene TRBV3-2) and J is TRBJ2-2; TRBD2 is a possible D gene (6 bases). The germline V gene encodes CDR1 LGHDT and CDR2 YNNKEL (reference sequence). The CDR3 has 17 residues. V was clipped by 3 bases and J by 2 bases, with 16 bases between them. The CDR3: CASSQRSRGYNTGELFF. CDR3 sequence (DNA): TGTGCCAGCAGCCAGCGGAGCCGGGGGTATAACACCGGGGAGCTGTTTTTT.

The chain recombines TRBV5-6 with TRBJ1-6; 9 bases agree with TRBD1. Trimming at V came to 6 bases and at J to 4 bases, leaving 14 bases not matched to a gene. This CDR3 is built from 18 residues. Germline assignment: CDR1 SGHDT and CDR2 YYEEEE. The CDR3: CASTYRDRALLYNSPLHF. The CDR3 DNA reads as TGTGCCAGCACTTACCGGGACAGGGCCTTATTGTATAATTCACCCCTCCACTTT. Combining the CDR3 with reference TRBV5-6 and TRBJ1-6 gives the whole variable domain DAGVTQSPTHLIKTRGQQVTLRCSPKSGHDTVSWYQQALGQGPQFIFQYYEEEERQRGNFPDRFSGHQFPNYSSELNVNALLLGDSALYLCASTYRDRALLYNSPLHFGNGTRLTVT.

The gene calls are TRBV30 and TRBJ2-7; TRBD2 matches at 11 bases. This CDR3 has 14 residues. The J segment lost 2 bases and the V segment lost 5 bases, leaving 5 bases of the junction unmatched. Germline V gene sequence: CDR1 GTSNPN, CDR2 SVGIG (reference sequence). The CDR3 sequence: CAWATSGKAYEQYF. CDR3 bases: TGTGCCTGGGCGACTAGCGGGAAAGCCTACGAGCAGTACTTC.

The chain is built from TRBV7-6 and TRBJ2-7, with 8 nucleotides matching TRBD2. The germline V gene encodes CDR1 SGHVS and CDR2 FNYEAQ. CDR3 length: 14 residues. The V gene end was trimmed by 7 bases and the J gene end by 1 base; junction bases not matched to a gene: 6. The CDR3 is CASTPLAGSYEQYF. CDR3 bases: TGTGCCAGCACTCCCCTAGCGGGTTCCTACGAGCAGTACTTC.

A single count supports this clone. The rearrangement uses TRBV24-1 and TRBJ2-6; maybe TRBD1 (5 bases). The germline gives CDR1 KGHDR, CDR2 SFDVKD. Trimming left V 10 bases short and J 2 bases short, with 8 bases between. This CDR3 is 13 amino acids long. The chain's CDR3 is CATQGAGANVLTF. CDR3 sequence (DNA): TGTGCCACTCAGGGTGCTGGGGCCAACGTCCTGACTTTC.

The genes are TRBV6-5 and TRBJ2-7; no clear D gene. CDR1 is MNHEY, CDR2 SVGAGI, per germline. The germline V and J ends were trimmed by 6 bases and 4 bases, with 16 bases remaining between them. The length of the CDR3 is 14 residues. The CDR3 is CASRPTLGWYEQYF. The CDR3 bases are TGTGCCAGCAGACCGACACTTGGGTGGTACGAGCAGTACTTC.

V and J are TRBV27 and TRBJ1-2, with 7 bases matching TRBD1. This CDR3 has 14 amino acids. Germline V gene data show CDR1 as MNHEY and CDR2 as SMNVEV (reference sequence). V shed 6 bases, J shed 0 bases, and the junction held 4 bases outside the gene matches. The CDR3 here is CASRWQGANYGYTF. The CDR3 region has the DNA TGTGCCAGCAGATGGCAGGGGGCTAACTATGGCTACACCTTC.

The chain uses TRBV2 and TRBJ1-2, with D possibly TRBD1 on 5 matching bases. CDR1 is SNHLY and CDR2 is FYNNEI in the germline V gene. The CDR3 is 15 residues long. V lost 8 bases to trimming and J lost 1 base, with 17 bases between them. For the CDR3, the DNA is TGTGCCAGCTATCGCCCGTCGGGGGTTAACTATGGCTACACCTTC. As protein: CASYRPSGVNYGYTF.

V gene TRBV24-1 combines with J gene TRBJ2-7; 7 positions agree with TRBD1. CDR1 is KGHDR and CDR2 is SFDVKD in the germline V gene. V was pared by 4 bases and J by 2 bases, with 7 bases of the junction left unmatched. CDR3 length equals 15 residues. The CDR3 spells CATSDLDRVAYEQYF. The DNA for the CDR3 is TGTGCCACCAGTGACCTAGACAGGGTAGCCTACGAGCAGTACTTC.

In its sample, this clone was seen once. The junction and the germline gene differ at one end; a read error may be behind it. The V gene is TRBV6-5, the J gene TRBJ1-2; possibly TRBD1 for D (5 bases). Germline V gene lookup returns CDR1 MNHEY and CDR2 SVGAGI. CDR3 length equals 11 residues. CDR3 coding DNA: TGTGCCAGCACCTCCGGATGGGACTCCATCTTC. This codes for CASTSGWDSIF.

This clone was observed once. The rearrangement joins TRBV5-5 to TRBJ1-6; no clear D. The V and J ends lost 5 bases and 9 bases respectively, with 18 bases between them. Germline CDR1 is SGHKS and CDR2 is YYEKEE (reference sequence). CDR3 size: 15 residues. The CDR3 region is CASSSLGGMGSPLHF. DNA of the CDR3: TGTGCCAGCAGTTCCCTTGGAGGGATGGGTTCACCCCTCCACTTT.

The V and J genes are TRBV18 and TRBJ1-5, with D possibly being TRBD1 (5 bases). Per the germline V gene, CDR1 is KGHSH and CDR2 is LQKENI. The CDR3 totals 15 residues. The V end was cut by 3 bases, the J end by 0 bases, with 9 bases between. CDR3 DNA: TGTGCCAGCTCACCGGACAAGACTAGCAATCAGCCCCAGCATTTT. This codes for CASSPDKTSNQPQHF.

The genes are TRBV7-9 and TRBJ2-7; no clear D. Germline V gene data show CDR1 as SEHNR and CDR2 as FQNEAQ (reference sequence). This CDR3 has 12 residues. V shed 4 bases and J shed 5 bases, with 9 bases lying between them. CDR3 amino acids: CASSYYIDEQYF. Written as DNA, the CDR3 is TGTGCCAGCAGCTACTACATAGACGAGCAGTACTTC.

V usage is TRBV6-5 and J usage is TRBJ2-1; perhaps TRBD1 as D (6 bases). Germline V lookup: CDR1 MNHEY, CDR2 SVGAGI. This CDR3 region has 12 residues. V was trimmed by 0 bases and J by 12 bases, leaving 9 bases between them. The CDR3 nucleotides are TGTGCCAGCAGTTACTCCACAGGGACGCAGTTCTTC. Amino acids: CASSYSTGTQFF.

This clone was detected once. V usage is TRBV19 and J usage is TRBJ2-2, with a possible D match to TRBD1 (6 bases). The CDR3 sequence is 16 residues long. Germline loops: CDR1 LNHDA, CDR2 SQIVND (reference sequence). V dropped 1 base and J dropped 5 bases, with 14 bases sitting between them. CDR3 nucleotide sequence: TGTGCCAGTAGTATAGGGGGGCGTATACAAACCGGGGAGCTGTTTTTT. Protein: CASSIGGRIQTGELFF.

This rearrangement joins TRBV5-1 to TRBJ2-7, with 8 bases fitting TRBD2. CDR3 length equals 17 residues. In germline, CDR1 is SGHRS, CDR2 YFSETQ. Unmatched junction bases numbered 12, after V lost 1 base and J lost 3 bases. CDR3 protein: CASSLRGFGREFYEQYF. In DNA, the CDR3 is TGCGCCAGCAGCTTGCGTGGGTTCGGGAGGGAGTTCTACGAGCAGTACTTC.

DNA of the CDR3: TGTGCCAGCAGCTTAAGGGGCCAGGCAGAGGTCGGTACCGGGGAGCTGTTTTTT. It codes for CASSLRGQAEVGTGELFF. The chain joins TRBV7-9 to TRBJ2-2; D may be TRBD1 (5 bases). CDR1 and CDR2 (germline): SEHNR, FQNEAQ (reference sequence). The CDR3 sequence is 18 residues long. V was trimmed by 2 bases and J by 5 bases, leaving 21 bases between them.